This TCR beta chain was identified in a study of shared clonotypes between healthy human individuals. Across the whole study: Donors, aged 18 to 49, were a couple of women and a few men.

J gave up 3 bases and V 3 bases, and 4 bases lay outside the gene matches. The CDR3 contains 14 residues. Germline-derived CDR1 and CDR2 are SGDLS and YYNGEE. The method was immunoSEQ multiplex PCR; TCRdb's version includes in-frame clones alone and lacks a portion of them. The sample contains about 1.9 million clones, around 95% of which appear only once. The naive CD8 fraction comprised CD45RO-negative cells positively selected for CCR7 and excluded terminally differentiated effector memory CD45RA+ cells. Adults of Caucasian background living in Nashville, Tennessee made up all donors. This sequence was found in a man aged 18 to 30 in good health. Some clones in this sample may be carry-over from other donors' samples. Material for sequencing was naive CD8+ T cells from PBMCs. The chain links TRBV9 to TRBJ1-1; TRBD1 aligns across 8 bases. CDR3 bases: TGTGCCAGCAGCGCAAACAGGGGGGACACTGAAGCTTTCTTT. It specifies CASSANRGDTEAFF.